This is a list of T cell receptor beta chains from one sample in a study of T cells in localized non-small cell lung cancer. Sequencing used immunoSEQ multiplex PCR; TCRdb keeps in-frame clones, though not all of them. The data contain 6,200 or so clones, about 87% of them singletons. Sequencing was performed on peripheral blood, taken before any cancer treatment. The receptors derive from a male donor aged 60 or over with stage I lung adenocarcinoma. Both conserved end residues are part of each CDR3. D genes are given only for firm matches. Part of the rows lack a size; the others show once, few, many or a class for expanded clones.

J gene	clone size	V gene	D gene	CDR3 protein	CDR3 DNA
TRBJ2-3	.	TRBV30	TRBD2	CAWGAGLETDTQYF	TGTGCCTGGGGGGCCGGACTAGAGACAGATACGCAGTATTTT
TRBJ2-2	.	TRBV2	TRBD2	CASSGRLATTGELFF	TGTGCCAGCAGTGGCCGACTAGCGACGACCGGGGAGCTGTTTTTT
TRBJ1-4	.	TRBV4-1	.	CASSSTGLPPEKLFF	TGCGCCAGCAGCTCCACAGGGCTCCCGCCTGAAAAACTGTTTTTT
TRBJ2-1	.	TRBV30	.	CAWSVGLLYNEQFF	TGTGCCTGGAGTGTAGGACTGCTATACAATGAGCAGTTCTTC
TRBJ1-2	.	TRBV6-5	.	CASSDGPLGGGTF	TGTGCCAGCAGCGACGGTCCCTTAGGGGGAGGCACCTTC
TRBJ2-2	.	TRBV30	TRBD2	CAWSRGGRETGELFF	TGTGCCTGGAGTAGGGGCGGGAGGGAGACCGGGGAGCTGTTTTTT
TRBJ2-3	.	TRBV4-1	.	CASSLRGRAGGTDTQYF	TGCGCCAGCAGCCTCAGGGGGAGGGCGGGGGGCACAGATACGCAGTATTTT
TRBJ1-4	.	TRBV4-1	TRBD1	CASSVLGQGATNEKLFF	TGCGCCAGCAGCGTCCTGGGACAGGGGGCGACTAATGAAAAACTGTTTTTT
TRBJ2-3	once	TRBV7-9	TRBD2	CASSFGLAGTDTQYF	TGTGCCAGCAGCTTCGGACTAGCCGGGACAGATACGCAGTATTTT
TRBJ2-5	.	TRBV19	.	CASSMGLNKETQYF	TGTGCCAGTAGTATGGGCCTAAATAAGGAGACCCAGTACTTC
TRBJ2-1	.	TRBV5-4	.	CASSRDPDPDVEQFF	TGTGCCAGCAGCCGGGACCCGGATCCGGACGTTGAGCAGTTCTTC
TRBJ1-5	.	TRBV6-1	TRBD1	CASSDGDREQPQHF	TGTGCCAGCAGTGACGGGGACAGGGAACAGCCCCAGCATTTT
TRBJ2-5	.	TRBV18	.	CASSPGGRGWETQYF	TGTGCCAGCTCACCTGGAGGCAGGGGCTGGGAGACCCAGTACTTC
TRBJ1-2	.	TRBV6-6	TRBD1	CASSPPTGPYFF	TGTGCCAGCAGTCCTCCGACAGGGCCATACTTCTTC